This entry describes one TCR beta chain. What it recognizes is unknown. Germline V CDR1 and CDR2: LGHDT, YNNKEL (reference sequence). Deletions cut 5 bases from V and 2 bases from J, with 13 bases between. This CDR3 region has 15 residues. As to treatment: some 20 received Ad26.COV2.S at low or high dose, single or two shots; 5 received placebo; per-sample allocation not given. Collection of the samples took place on day 63 after the first injection of vaccine or placebo. Built on an Ad26 vector, the vaccine expressed Wuhan-strain SARS-CoV-2 spike. This table comes from immunoSEQ multiplex PCR, and its TCRdb copy is limited to in-frame clones, with some not included. This sample has 200,000 to 300,000 clones, with around nine tenths found just once. These data belong to a study of Ad26.COV2.S vaccination and SARS-CoV-2 variants. In the study overall: Recipients of Ad26.COV2.S got it intramuscularly, once or twice 56 days apart.

General study points: Non-spike TCR breadth was similar in vaccine and placebo recipients.

The chain recombines TRBV3-1 (or the pseudogene TRBV3-2) with TRBJ1-3; D unclear. The material sequenced was peripheral blood, taken in a trial of Ad26.COV2.S vaccine versus placebo. The clonotype comes from a person between 18 and 65 years old who received the Ad26.COV2.S COVID-19 vaccine or a placebo. CDR3 loop: CASSILVGTGNTIYF. CDR3 sequence (DNA): TGTGCCAGCAGCATCCTAGTCGGGACTGGAAACACCATATATTTT.